Listed below are T cell receptor beta chains from one sample, sequenced in a study of T cell changes during pregnancy in multiple sclerosis. Some clones are missing from TCRdb's copy, which holds only in-frame ones; the method was immunoSEQ multiplex PCR. The table has 55,000 to 70,000 clones, approximately 91% seen once. Specimen: peripheral blood, collected after pregnancy. All receptors come from a female donor with multiple sclerosis, enrolled in a pregnancy study. Each CDR3 is given with its conserved first and last residue. The order of the fields is J gene, CDR3 length, V gene, D gene, clone size, CDR3 protein, CDR3 DNA. The D gene is left open where the match is weak. Clone size is given for some rows only: seen once, a few or many times, or a class if the clone is expanded.

j_gene: TRBJ2-5; len: 18; v_gene: TRBV9; d_gene: .; abundance: .; CDR3aa: CASSASHSQGFGWETQYF; CDR3nt: TGTGCCAGCAGCGCCTCCCACTCCCAGGGTTTTGGTTGGGAGACCCAGTACTTC
j_gene: TRBJ1-2; len: 14; v_gene: TRBV10-3; d_gene: .; abundance: .; CDR3aa: CAISDFMGHYGYTF; CDR3nt: TGTGCCATCAGTGATTTCATGGGGCACTATGGCTACACCTTC
j_gene: TRBJ1-2; len: 16; v_gene: TRBV30; d_gene: TRBD1; abundance: few; CDR3aa: CAWLGTALIDSYGYTF; CDR3nt: TGTGCCTGGTTAGGGACAGCCCTTATCGACTCCTATGGCTACACCTTC
j_gene: TRBJ1-1; len: 14; v_gene: TRBV15; d_gene: .; abundance: .; CDR3aa: CATVRDNLNTEAFF; CDR3nt: TGTGCCACGGTACGGGACAACCTAAACACTGAAGCTTTCTTT
j_gene: TRBJ2-7; len: 14; v_gene: TRBV5-4; d_gene: .; abundance: .; CDR3aa: CASSLGGRAGEQYF; CDR3nt: TGTGCCAGCAGCTTGGGCGGCCGGGCGGGCGAGCAGTACTTC
j_gene: TRBJ1-6; len: 13; v_gene: TRBV14; d_gene: .; abundance: .; CDR3aa: CASSQGGPSGLHF; CDR3nt: TGTGCCAGCAGCCAAGGCGGCCCCTCGGGCCTCCACTTT
j_gene: TRBJ1-5; len: 14; v_gene: TRBV19; d_gene: .; abundance: .; CDR3aa: CASTKQGGNQPQHF; CDR3nt: TGTGCCAGTACTAAACAGGGAGGGAATCAGCCCCAGCATTTT
j_gene: TRBJ1-6; len: 13; v_gene: TRBV10-1; d_gene: .; abundance: medium-sized; CDR3aa: CASSEDLESPLHF; CDR3nt: TGCGCCAGCAGTGAAGACCTAGAGTCACCCCTCCACTTT
j_gene: TRBJ2-3; len: 16; v_gene: TRBV7-9; d_gene: TRBD1; abundance: .; CDR3aa: CASSSGPGGGVDTQYF; CDR3nt: TGTGCCAGCAGTTCCGGGCCAGGGGGCGGAGTCGATACGCAGTATTTT
j_gene: TRBJ2-3; len: 14; v_gene: TRBV5-1; d_gene: TRBD1; abundance: .; CDR3aa: CASSRTGGTDTQYF; CDR3nt: TGCGCCAGCAGCCGGACAGGGGGCACAGATACGCAGTATTTT
j_gene: TRBJ2-2; len: 14; v_gene: TRBV6-5; d_gene: .; abundance: .; CDR3aa: CASTPWEDTGELFF; CDR3nt: TGTGCCAGCACCCCTTGGGAGGACACCGGGGAGCTGTTTTTT
j_gene: TRBJ1-1; len: 13; v_gene: TRBV7-9; d_gene: .; abundance: once; CDR3aa: CASSLEQLTEAFF; CDR3nt: TGTGCCAGCAGCTTAGAACAGTTAACTGAAGCTTTCTTT
j_gene: TRBJ1-5; len: 15; v_gene: TRBV19; d_gene: .; abundance: .; CDR3aa: CASSDTAGVWQPQHF; CDR3nt: TGTGCCAGTAGTGATACCGCAGGGGTATGGCAGCCCCAGCATTTT
j_gene: TRBJ1-2; len: 13; v_gene: TRBV5-1; d_gene: .; abundance: .; CDR3aa: CASSLWGREGYTF; CDR3nt: TGCGCCAGCAGCTTGTGGGGCAGGGAAGGCTACACCTTC
j_gene: TRBJ2-7; len: 16; v_gene: TRBV4-2; d_gene: TRBD2; abundance: .; CDR3aa: CASSHYLPSGSNEQYF; CDR3nt: TGTGCCAGCAGCCACTACCTCCCTAGCGGGTCAAACGAGCAGTACTTC
j_gene: TRBJ2-7; len: 13; v_gene: TRBV6-6; d_gene: TRBD1; abundance: .; CDR3aa: CASSHGTDYEQYF; CDR3nt: TGTGCCAGCAGCCACGGGACAGATTACGAGCAGTACTTC